This T cell receptor (beta chain) was sequenced in a study of shared clonotypes between healthy human individuals. V gave up 6 bases and J gave up 5 bases; unmatched junction bases: 7. Per the germline V gene, CDR1 is MNHNY and CDR2 is SVGAGI (reference sequence). The CDR3 consists of 15 residues. Profiled with immunoSEQ multiplex PCR; TCRdb holds only in-frame clones, not every one. The profile shows about 2 million clones, roughly 96% of them singletons. This clone was observed a single time. The sequenced sample consisted of naive CD4+ T cells sorted from blood. Subset given: CD45RA+ positively selected. V is TRBV6-6 and J is TRBJ1-4; 9 positions agree with TRBD1. This receptor was identified in a man aged 18 to 30 in good health. CDR3 nucleotide sequence: TGTGCCAGCAGCATGGGACAGGGCCGAAATGAAAAACTGTTTTTT. Protein sequence: CASSMGQGRNEKLFF.